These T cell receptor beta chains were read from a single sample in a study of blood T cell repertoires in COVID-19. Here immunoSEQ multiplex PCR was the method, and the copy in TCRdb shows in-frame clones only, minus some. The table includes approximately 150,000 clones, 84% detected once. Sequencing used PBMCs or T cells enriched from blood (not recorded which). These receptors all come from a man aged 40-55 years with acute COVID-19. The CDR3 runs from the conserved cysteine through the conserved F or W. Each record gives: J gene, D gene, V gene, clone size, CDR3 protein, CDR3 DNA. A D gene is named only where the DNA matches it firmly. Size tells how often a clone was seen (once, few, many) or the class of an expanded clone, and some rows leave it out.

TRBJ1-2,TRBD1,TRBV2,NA,CADRDELLYGYTF,TGTGCCGACAGGGACGAGCTATTATATGGCTACACCTTC
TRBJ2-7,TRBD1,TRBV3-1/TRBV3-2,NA,CASSRTGTGFYEQYF,TGTGCCAGCAGCCGTACCGGGACAGGGTTTTACGAGCAGTACTTC
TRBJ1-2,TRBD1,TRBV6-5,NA,CASSRGTDYGYTF,TGTGCCAGCAGCCGAGGGACAGACTATGGCTACACCTTC
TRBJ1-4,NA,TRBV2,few,CAKSGSRGEKLFF,TGTGCCAAATCCGGGTCTAGAGGTGAAAAACTGTTTTTT
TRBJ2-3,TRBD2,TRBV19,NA,CASSISSAGASTDTQYF,TGTGCCAGTAGTATTTCTTCGGCGGGAGCATCAACAGATACGCAGTATTTT
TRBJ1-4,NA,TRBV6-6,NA,CASSYSATEPNEKLFF,TGTGCCAGCAGTTACTCAGCGACAGAACCTAATGAAAAACTGTTTTTT
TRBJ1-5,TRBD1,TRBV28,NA,CATGTAENDQPQHF,TGTGCCACCGGGACAGCAGAAAATGATCAGCCCCAGCATTTT
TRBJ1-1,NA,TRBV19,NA,CASSQRTAEAFF,TGTGCCAGTAGTCAGAGGACAGCTGAAGCTTTCTTT
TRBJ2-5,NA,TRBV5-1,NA,CASSTRDIRGETQYF,TGCGCCAGCAGCACTCGGGACATAAGAGGAGAGACCCAGTACTTC
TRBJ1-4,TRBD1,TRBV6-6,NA,CARTGVPNEKLFF,TGTGCCAGAACAGGGGTCCCGAATGAAAAACTGTTTTTT
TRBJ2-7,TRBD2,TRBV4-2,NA,CASSLIAGPSGAYEQYF,TGTGCCAGCAGCCTCATCGCGGGACCTAGCGGGGCCTACGAGCAGTACTTC
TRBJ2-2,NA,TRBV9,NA,CASSVGTAGELFF,TGTGCCAGCAGCGTAGGGACAGCCGGGGAGCTGTTTTTT
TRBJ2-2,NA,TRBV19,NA,CASSIRLVRELFF,TGTGCCAGTAGTATCCGACTAGTGAGGGAGCTGTTTTTT
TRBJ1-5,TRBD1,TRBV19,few,CASTIPTGGDQPQHF,TGTGCCAGTACTATCCCGACAGGGGGAGACCAGCCCCAGCATTTT
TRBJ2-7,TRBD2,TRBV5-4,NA,CASSPSGSSYEQYF,TGTGCCAGCAGCCCTAGCGGGAGCTCCTACGAGCAGTACTTC
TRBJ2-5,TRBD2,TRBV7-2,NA,CASSPTSGREETQYF,TGTGCCAGCAGCCCGACTAGCGGGAGGGAAGAGACCCAGTACTTC
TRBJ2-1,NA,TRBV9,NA,CASSVTGVGNEQFF,TGTGCCAGCAGCGTTACGGGAGTGGGTAATGAGCAGTTCTTC
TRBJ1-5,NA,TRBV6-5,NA,CASSYSSIQPQHF,TGTGCCAGCAGTTACTCTAGTATTCAGCCCCAGCATTTT
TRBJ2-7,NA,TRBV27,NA,CASSFGGRGYEQYF,TGTGCCAGCAGTTTTGGTGGGAGGGGGTACGAGCAGTACTTC
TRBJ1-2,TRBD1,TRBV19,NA,CASADGTVRSYTF,TGTGCCAGTGCAGATGGGACAGTACGTAGCTACACCTTC
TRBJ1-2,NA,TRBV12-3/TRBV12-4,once,CASRGDTNYGYTF,TGTGCCAGCAGGGGGGACACCAACTATGGCTACACCTTC
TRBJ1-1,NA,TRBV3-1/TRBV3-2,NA,CASSPPGNTEAFF,TGTGCCAGCAGCCCTCCGGGAAACACTGAAGCTTTCTTT
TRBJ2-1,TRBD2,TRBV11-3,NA,CASSLGPSSGTYNEQFF,TGTGCCAGCAGCTTAGGTCCCTCTAGCGGGACCTACAATGAGCAGTTCTTC
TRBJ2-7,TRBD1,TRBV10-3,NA,CAISESPTGVYEQYF,TGTGCCATCAGTGAGTCCCCGACAGGGGTGTACGAGCAGTACTTC
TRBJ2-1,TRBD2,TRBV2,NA,CASSRASGDNEQFF,TGTGCCAGCAGTCGGGCTAGCGGGGATAATGAGCAGTTCTTC
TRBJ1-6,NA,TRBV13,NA,CASSLEGRFSSYNSPLHF,TGTGCCAGCAGCTTGGAAGGGAGATTTAGCTCCTATAATTCACCCCTCCACTTT
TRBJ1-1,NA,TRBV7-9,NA,CASSLAVDTEAFF,TGTGCCAGCAGCTTAGCGGTAGACACTGAAGCTTTCTTT
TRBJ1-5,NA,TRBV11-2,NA,CASSLGAASLSGAQHF,TGTGCCAGCAGCTTAGGGGCAGCCTCTTTATCAGGGGCCCAGCATTTT
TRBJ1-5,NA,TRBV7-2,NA,CASSSLGGGLQPQHF,TGTGCCAGCAGCTCATTGGGGGGGGGCCTACAGCCCCAGCATTTT
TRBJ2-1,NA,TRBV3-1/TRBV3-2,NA,CASSQGSSYNEQFF,TGTGCCAGCAGCCAGGGGAGCTCCTACAATGAGCAGTTCTTC
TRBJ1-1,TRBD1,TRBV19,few,CASSPRDRATEAFF,TGTGCCAGTAGTCCCAGGGACAGGGCCACTGAAGCTTTCTTT
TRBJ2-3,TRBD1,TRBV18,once,CASSLTGGSTDTQYF,TGTGCCAGCTCACTGACAGGGGGTAGCACAGATACGCAGTATTTT
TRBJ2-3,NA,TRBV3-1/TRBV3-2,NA,CASSQPGGLSTDTQYF,TGTGCCAGCAGCCAACCGGGGGGCCTTAGCACAGATACGCAGTATTTT
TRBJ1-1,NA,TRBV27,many,CASSLRRENTEAFF,TGTGCCAGCAGTCTCAGGAGGGAGAACACTGAAGCTTTCTTT
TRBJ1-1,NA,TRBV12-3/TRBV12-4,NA,CASRPPPGDEAFF,TGTGCCAGCAGACCTCCTCCAGGGGATGAAGCTTTCTTT
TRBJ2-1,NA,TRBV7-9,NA,CASSFRAGSVGRNNEQFF,TGTGCCAGCAGCTTTAGGGCGGGTTCGGTAGGTCGGAACAATGAGCAGTTCTTC
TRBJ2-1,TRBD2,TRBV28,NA,CASNPLAVLYNEQFF,TGTGCCAGCAACCCCCTAGCGGTCCTATACAATGAGCAGTTCTTC
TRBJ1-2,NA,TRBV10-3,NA,CAISYDSYGYTF,TGTGCCATCAGCTACGACAGCTATGGCTACACCTTC
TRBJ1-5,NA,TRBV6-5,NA,CASRPDRNQPQHF,TGTGCCAGCAGACCCGACAGGAATCAGCCCCAGCATTTT
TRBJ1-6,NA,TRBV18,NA,CASSPIGGAGNNSPLHF,TGTGCCAGCTCACCGATAGGTGGAGCGGGGAACAATTCACCCCTCCACTTT
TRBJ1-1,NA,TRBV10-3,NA,CAIKLSQGNTEAFF,TGTGCCATCAAATTAAGCCAGGGCAACACTGAAGCTTTCTTT
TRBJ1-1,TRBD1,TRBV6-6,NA,CASSRQGKNTEAFF,TGTGCCAGCAGCCGACAGGGCAAAAACACTGAAGCTTTCTTT
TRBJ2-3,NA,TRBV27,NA,CASSYSGPTDTQYF,TGTGCCAGCAGTTACAGCGGGCCCACAGATACGCAGTATTTT
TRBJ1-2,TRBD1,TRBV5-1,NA,CASSLTGTGVGYTF,TGCGCCAGCAGCTTGACCGGGACAGGGGTTGGCTACACCTTC
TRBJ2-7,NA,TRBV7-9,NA,CASSRDYEQYF,TGTGCCAGCAGTCGGGACTACGAGCAGTACTTC